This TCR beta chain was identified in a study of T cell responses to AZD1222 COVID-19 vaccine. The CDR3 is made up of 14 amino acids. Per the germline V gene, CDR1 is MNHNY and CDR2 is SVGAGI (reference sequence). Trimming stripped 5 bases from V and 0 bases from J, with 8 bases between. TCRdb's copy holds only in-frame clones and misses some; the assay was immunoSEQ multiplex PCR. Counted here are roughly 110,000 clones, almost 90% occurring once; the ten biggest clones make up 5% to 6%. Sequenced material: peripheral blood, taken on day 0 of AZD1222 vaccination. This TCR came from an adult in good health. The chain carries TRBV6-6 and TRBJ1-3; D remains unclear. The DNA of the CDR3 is TGTGCCAGCAGTACCAGCCTCTCTGGAAACACCATATATTTT. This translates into CASSTSLSGNTIYF.